These T cell receptor beta chains were read from a single sample in a study of control samples from healthy donors and cancer patients. The assay was immunoSEQ multiplex PCR, and TCRdb's table has in-frame clones only and misses some. In the table there are 70,000 or so clones, roughly 82% of which are singletons. The source material was blood. These receptors all come from a man aged 45-65 years in good health. Both conserved end residues are part of each CDR3. The D gene is left open where the match is weak. Clone size appears in some rows only: once, few, many, or a class for an expanded clone.

V gene: TRBV7-2; D gene: -; clone size: -; J gene: TRBJ2-3; CDR3 protein: CASSSTGLNTDTQYF; CDR3 DNA: TGTGCCAGCAGTAGTACCGGACTAAACACAGATACGCAGTATTTT
V gene: TRBV7-3; D gene: TRBD2; clone size: -; J gene: TRBJ2-1; CDR3 protein: CASSPLTSGGNNEQFF; CDR3 DNA: TGTGCCAGCAGCCCCCTCACTAGCGGGGGAAACAATGAGCAGTTCTTC
V gene: TRBV28; D gene: -; clone size: -; J gene: TRBJ1-2; CDR3 protein: CASSQDGYTF; CDR3 DNA: TGTGCCAGCAGTCAAGATGGCTACACCTTC
V gene: TRBV7-7; D gene: TRBD2; clone size: -; J gene: TRBJ2-1; CDR3 protein: CASSPAQTSGIGDEQFF; CDR3 DNA: TGTGCCAGCAGCCCCGCCCAGACTAGCGGGATTGGGGATGAGCAGTTCTTC
V gene: TRBV6-6; D gene: -; clone size: -; J gene: TRBJ2-1; CDR3 protein: CASSYSSGLGYNEQFF; CDR3 DNA: TGTGCCAGCAGTTACTCCAGCGGACTTGGGTACAATGAGCAGTTCTTC
V gene: TRBV5-4; D gene: -; clone size: once; J gene: TRBJ1-3; CDR3 protein: CASSFGGLGSGNTIYF; CDR3 DNA: TGTGCCAGCAGCTTCGGGGGTTTGGGCTCTGGAAACACCATATATTTT
V gene: TRBV6-5; D gene: TRBD1; clone size: -; J gene: TRBJ2-7; CDR3 protein: CASSRDRENEQYF; CDR3 DNA: TGTGCCAGCTCCCGGGACAGGGAGAACGAGCAGTACTTC
V gene: TRBV7-2; D gene: -; clone size: -; J gene: TRBJ2-2; CDR3 protein: CASSDRTASNTGELFF; CDR3 DNA: TGTGCCAGCAGCGACCGTACCGCGTCGAACACCGGGGAGCTGTTTTTT
V gene: TRBV4-1; D gene: TRBD1; clone size: -; J gene: TRBJ1-4; CDR3 protein: CASSQRSGTGDEKLFF; CDR3 DNA: TGCGCCAGCAGCCAAAGATCCGGGACAGGGGATGAAAAACTGTTTTTT
V gene: TRBV19; D gene: -; clone size: -; J gene: TRBJ1-1; CDR3 protein: CASSTAPEAFF; CDR3 DNA: TGTGCCAGTAGTACGGCCCCTGAAGCTTTCTTT
V gene: TRBV5-1; D gene: -; clone size: -; J gene: TRBJ2-5; CDR3 protein: CASTLQETQYF; CDR3 DNA: TGCGCCAGCACCTTGCAAGAGACCCAGTACTTC
V gene: TRBV19; D gene: -; clone size: -; J gene: TRBJ2-1; CDR3 protein: CASKGASGGNEQFF; CDR3 DNA: TGTGCCAGTAAAGGAGCGAGTGGGGGCAATGAGCAGTTCTTC
V gene: TRBV19; D gene: TRBD2; clone size: -; J gene: TRBJ2-5; CDR3 protein: CASSVSGTSGQLLKTQYF; CDR3 DNA: TGTGCCAGTAGTGTATCCGGGACTAGCGGGCAGTTGTTGAAGACCCAGTACTTC
V gene: TRBV27; D gene: TRBD2; clone size: -; J gene: TRBJ2-1; CDR3 protein: CASSLTSGRYNEQFF; CDR3 DNA: TGTGCCAGCAGTTTAACTAGCGGGAGGTACAATGAGCAGTTCTTC
V gene: TRBV11-3; D gene: TRBD1; clone size: -; J gene: TRBJ1-1; CDR3 protein: CASSARTGAHTEAFF; CDR3 DNA: TGTGCCAGCAGCGCAAGGACAGGGGCACACACTGAAGCTTTCTTT
V gene: TRBV28; D gene: -; clone size: -; J gene: TRBJ2-5; CDR3 protein: CASSSRISSGRETQYF; CDR3 DNA: TGTGCCAGCAGTTCCCGGATCTCGTCAGGGAGGGAGACCCAGTACTTC
V gene: TRBV11-3; D gene: -; clone size: -; J gene: TRBJ2-1; CDR3 protein: CASSLESSDNEQFF; CDR3 DNA: TGTGCCAGCAGCTTAGAGTCTAGCGACAATGAGCAGTTCTTC
V gene: TRBV21-1; D gene: -; clone size: -; J gene: TRBJ1-5; CDR3 protein: CASSKVVGGNQPQHF; CDR3 DNA: TGTGCCAGCAGCAAAGTAGTAGGGGGTAATCAGCCCCAGCATTTT
V gene: TRBV3-1/TRBV3-2; D gene: -; clone size: -; J gene: TRBJ2-2; CDR3 protein: CASSQDLTGRPTGELFF; CDR3 DNA: TGTGCCAGCAGCCAAGATCTTACGGGGAGGCCCACCGGGGAGCTGTTTTTT
V gene: TRBV5-1; D gene: TRBD1; clone size: -; J gene: TRBJ2-1; CDR3 protein: CASSWTGDRSYNEQFF; CDR3 DNA: TGCGCCAGCAGCTGGACAGGGGATCGGTCCTACAATGAGCAGTTCTTC
V gene: TRBV15; D gene: -; clone size: -; J gene: TRBJ2-1; CDR3 protein: CATSRDKRPEGEQFF; CDR3 DNA: TGTGCCACCAGCAGAGATAAAAGACCCGAGGGTGAGCAGTTCTTC
V gene: TRBV6-6; D gene: -; clone size: -; J gene: TRBJ1-2; CDR3 protein: CASSYGAGPRGGYTF; CDR3 DNA: TGTGCCAGCAGTTACGGGGCAGGGCCCAGGGGCGGCTACACCTTC
V gene: TRBV19; D gene: -; clone size: -; J gene: TRBJ2-1; CDR3 protein: CASTPNDGSSYNEQFF; CDR3 DNA: TGTGCCAGTACCCCGAATGATGGGAGCTCCTACAATGAGCAGTTCTTC
V gene: TRBV12-5; D gene: -; clone size: -; J gene: TRBJ2-3; CDR3 protein: CASANPAPTDTQYF; CDR3 DNA: TGTGCTAGTGCCAACCCGGCCCCGACAGATACGCAGTATTTT
V gene: TRBV5-6; D gene: -; clone size: few; J gene: TRBJ1-2; CDR3 protein: CASSLGGPTGYTF; CDR3 DNA: TGTGCCAGCAGCTTGGGTGGCCCCACAGGCTACACCTTC
V gene: TRBV5-6; D gene: -; clone size: few; J gene: TRBJ2-5; CDR3 protein: CASSGRTAENFQETQYF; CDR3 DNA: TGTGCCAGCAGCGGACGGACAGCGGAGAACTTCCAAGAGACCCAGTACTTC
V gene: TRBV11-3; D gene: -; clone size: -; J gene: TRBJ2-7; CDR3 protein: CASSLQGRSYEQYF; CDR3 DNA: TGTGCCAGCAGCTTACAGGGGAGGTCCTACGAGCAGTACTTC
V gene: TRBV24-1; D gene: -; clone size: -; J gene: TRBJ2-7; CDR3 protein: CATSDSGDEQYF; CDR3 DNA: TGTGCCACCAGTGACTCCGGGGACGAGCAGTACTTC
V gene: TRBV10-1; D gene: TRBD1; clone size: -; J gene: TRBJ2-2; CDR3 protein: CASSYRDRGRAGELFF; CDR3 DNA: TGCGCCAGCAGTTACCGGGACAGGGGGCGGGCCGGGGAGCTGTTTTTT
V gene: TRBV7-8; D gene: -; clone size: -; J gene: TRBJ2-5; CDR3 protein: CASSLAANQETQYF; CDR3 DNA: TGTGCCAGCAGCTTAGCGGCTAACCAAGAGACCCAGTACTTC
V gene: TRBV6-5; D gene: -; clone size: -; J gene: TRBJ2-1; CDR3 protein: CASKPQRVYNEQFF; CDR3 DNA: TGTGCCAGCAAACCCCAGCGGGTTTACAATGAGCAGTTCTTC
V gene: TRBV18; D gene: TRBD2; clone size: -; J gene: TRBJ2-5; CDR3 protein: CASSPGIAGETQYF; CDR3 DNA: TGTGCCAGCTCACCAGGAATAGCGGGAGAGACCCAGTACTTC
V gene: TRBV2; D gene: TRBD1; clone size: once; J gene: TRBJ1-6; CDR3 protein: CATWTGGDSPLHF; CDR3 DNA: TGTGCCACCTGGACAGGGGGCGATTCACCCCTCCACTTT
V gene: TRBV11-2; D gene: TRBD1; clone size: -; J gene: TRBJ2-7; CDR3 protein: CASSPGQGPYEQYF; CDR3 DNA: TGTGCCAGCAGCCCGGGACAGGGACCCTACGAGCAGTACTTC
V gene: TRBV28; D gene: -; clone size: -; J gene: TRBJ2-5; CDR3 protein: CASSLGLRQETQYF; CDR3 DNA: TGTGCCAGCAGTTTGGGTCTCAGGCAAGAGACCCAGTACTTC
V gene: TRBV10-3; D gene: TRBD1; clone size: -; J gene: TRBJ2-5; CDR3 protein: CAIGSAAGTGQETQYF; CDR3 DNA: TGTGCCATCGGGTCAGCAGCCGGGACAGGGCAAGAGACCCAGTACTTC
V gene: TRBV4-3; D gene: -; clone size: -; J gene: TRBJ2-3; CDR3 protein: CASSQDPPGAGFSTDTQYF; CDR3 DNA: TGCGCCAGCAGCCAAGACCCCCCGGGGGCGGGGTTTAGCACAGATACGCAGTATTTT
V gene: TRBV4-2; D gene: -; clone size: -; J gene: TRBJ1-1; CDR3 protein: CASSLPWQGGTEAFF; CDR3 DNA: TGTGCCAGCAGCCTGCCATGGCAGGGAGGCACTGAAGCTTTCTTT
V gene: TRBV4-3; D gene: TRBD1; clone size: -; J gene: TRBJ2-2; CDR3 protein: CASSQDKQGASGGELFF; CDR3 DNA: TGCGCCAGCAGCCAAGATAAACAGGGGGCAAGTGGCGGGGAGCTGTTTTTT
V gene: TRBV2; D gene: TRBD1; clone size: -; J gene: TRBJ2-3; CDR3 protein: CASSGPGQGTDTQYF; CDR3 DNA: TGTGCCAGCAGTGGGCCGGGACAGGGCACAGATACGCAGTATTTT
V gene: TRBV3-1/TRBV3-2; D gene: -; clone size: -; J gene: TRBJ2-7; CDR3 protein: CASSGGLHEQYF; CDR3 DNA: TGTGCCAGCAGCGGGGGATTACACGAGCAGTACTTC
V gene: TRBV4-1; D gene: TRBD2; clone size: -; J gene: TRBJ2-5; CDR3 protein: CASSQGLAGGETQYF; CDR3 DNA: TGCGCCAGCAGCCAAGGACTAGCGGGAGGAGAGACCCAGTACTTC
V gene: TRBV30; D gene: -; clone size: -; J gene: TRBJ2-1; CDR3 protein: CAWSVGTSGRGEQFF; CDR3 DNA: TGTGCCTGGAGTGTAGGGACTTCCGGGCGGGGTGAGCAGTTCTTC
V gene: TRBV29-1; D gene: TRBD1; clone size: -; J gene: TRBJ2-1; CDR3 protein: CSVQTGYNEQFF; CDR3 DNA: TGCAGCGTTCAGACAGGGTACAATGAGCAGTTCTTC
V gene: TRBV20-1; D gene: TRBD2; clone size: -; J gene: TRBJ2-1; CDR3 protein: CSASRLAGTYNEQFF; CDR3 DNA: TGCAGTGCTAGTAGACTAGCGGGAACATACAATGAGCAGTTCTTC
V gene: TRBV28; D gene: -; clone size: -; J gene: TRBJ1-1; CDR3 protein: CANGVAGPNTEAFF; CDR3 DNA: TGTGCCAACGGAGTGGCAGGGCCGAACACTGAAGCTTTCTTT
V gene: TRBV19; D gene: -; clone size: -; J gene: TRBJ2-7; CDR3 protein: CASSRTENPYEQYF; CDR3 DNA: TGTGCCAGTAGTCGGACAGAGAACCCCTACGAGCAGTACTTC
V gene: TRBV14; D gene: -; clone size: few; J gene: TRBJ2-7; CDR3 protein: CASSQDRYRGSYEQYF; CDR3 DNA: TGTGCCAGCAGCCAAGATCGTTACCGGGGCTCCTACGAGCAGTACTTC
V gene: TRBV7-9; D gene: -; clone size: -; J gene: TRBJ1-1; CDR3 protein: CASSLNRGGNTEAFF; CDR3 DNA: TGTGCCAGCAGCTTAAACCGTGGGGGCAACACTGAAGCTTTCTTT
V gene: TRBV7-6; D gene: TRBD1; clone size: -; J gene: TRBJ2-6; CDR3 protein: CASSLGPGTGPPLAVLTF; CDR3 DNA: TGTGCCAGCAGCTTAGGGCCCGGGACAGGGCCCCCCTTAGCCGTCCTGACTTTC
V gene: TRBV4-1; D gene: TRBD1; clone size: -; J gene: TRBJ2-7; CDR3 protein: CASSQGRDRVYEQYF; CDR3 DNA: TGCGCCAGCAGCCAAGGGAGGGACAGGGTCTACGAGCAGTACTTC
V gene: TRBV30; D gene: -; clone size: -; J gene: TRBJ2-5; CDR3 protein: CAWSSVQETQYF; CDR3 DNA: TGTGCCTGGAGTTCAGTGCAAGAGACCCAGTACTTC